This T cell receptor (beta chain) was recorded in a study of blood T cell repertoires in COVID-19. Sequencing used immunoSEQ multiplex PCR; TCRdb keeps in-frame clones, though not all of them. Among 300,000 to 350,000 clones listed, 87% were seen once. V shed 2 bases, J shed 8 bases, and the junction held 10 bases outside the gene matches. Germline assignment: CDR1 SGHRS and CDR2 YFSETQ. The CDR3 length is 15 residues. The sequencing input was peripheral blood. V usage is TRBV5-1 and J usage is TRBJ2-4, with 7 bases that match TRBD2. This sequence was found in a man younger than 35 with active or convalescent COVID-19. For the CDR3, the DNA is TGCGCCAGCAGCTTTGGTGGGAGGGCCACGGACATTCAGTACTTC. As protein: CASSFGGRATDIQYF.